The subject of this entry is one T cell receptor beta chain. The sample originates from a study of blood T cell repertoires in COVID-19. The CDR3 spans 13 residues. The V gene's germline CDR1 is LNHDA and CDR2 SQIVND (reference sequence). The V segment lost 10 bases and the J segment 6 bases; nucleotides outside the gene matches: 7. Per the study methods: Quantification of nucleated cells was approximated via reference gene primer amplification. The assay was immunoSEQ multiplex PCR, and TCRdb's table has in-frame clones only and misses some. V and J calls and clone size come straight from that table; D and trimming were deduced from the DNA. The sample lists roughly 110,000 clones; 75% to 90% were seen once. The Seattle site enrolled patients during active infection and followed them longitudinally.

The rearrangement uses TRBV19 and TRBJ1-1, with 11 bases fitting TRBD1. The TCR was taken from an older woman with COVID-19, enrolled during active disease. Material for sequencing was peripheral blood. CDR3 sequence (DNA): TGTGCCACTGGACAGGGGGCTGGGTCTGAAGCTTTCTTT. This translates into CATGQGAGSEAFF. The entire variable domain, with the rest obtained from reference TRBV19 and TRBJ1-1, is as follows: DGGITQSPKYLFRKEGQNVTLSCEQNLNHDAMYWYRQDPGQGLRLIYYSQIVNDFQKGDIAEGYSVSREKKESFPLTVTSAQKNPTAFYLCATGQGAGSEAFFGQGTRLTVV.